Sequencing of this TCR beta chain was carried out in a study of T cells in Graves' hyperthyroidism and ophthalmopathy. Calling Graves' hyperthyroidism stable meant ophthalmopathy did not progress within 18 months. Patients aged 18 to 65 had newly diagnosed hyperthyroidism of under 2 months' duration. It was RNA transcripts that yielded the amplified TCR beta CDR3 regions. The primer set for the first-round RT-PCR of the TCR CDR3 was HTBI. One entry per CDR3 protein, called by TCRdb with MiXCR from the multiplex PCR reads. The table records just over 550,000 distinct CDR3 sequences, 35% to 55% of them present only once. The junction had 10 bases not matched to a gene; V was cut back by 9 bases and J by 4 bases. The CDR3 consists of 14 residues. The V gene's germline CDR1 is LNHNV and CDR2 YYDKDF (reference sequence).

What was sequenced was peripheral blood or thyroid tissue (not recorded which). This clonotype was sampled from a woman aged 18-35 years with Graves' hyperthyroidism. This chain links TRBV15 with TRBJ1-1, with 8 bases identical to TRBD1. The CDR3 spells CATKQGEESTEAFF. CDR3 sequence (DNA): TGTGCCACGAAACAGGGGGAGGAGAGCACTGAAGCTTTCTTT.